This T cell receptor (beta chain) was captured by sequencing in a study of immune evolution from preneoplasia to lung adenocarcinoma listed by TCRdb under 2021. A note on the overall study: HLA loss of heterozygosity was seen in 7%, 15% and 33% of AIS, MIA and ADC lesions, and in no AAH lesions. Immune contexture across lung adenocarcinoma precursors and invasive adenocarcinoma was profiled using immune gene expression, TCR sequencing and multiplex immunofluorescence. Whole exome sequencing and methylation data from the same cohort of nodules were integrated with the immune data. Resected precursor lesions (AAH, AIS, MIA) and invasive adenocarcinomas were each compared against paired morphologically normal lung tissue. POLYSOLVER was used to infer Class I HLA alleles from exome data, and LOHHLA was used to detect allele-specific HLA loss. The TCR sequencing data were obtained from around 51 patients. According to the study, about 100 samples went through TCR sequencing. A total of about 53 patients with pulmonary nodules who underwent surgical resection were included in the overall cohort. Sample size was based on specimen availability rather than a prior power calculation.

Points the paper makes about the study in general: Clonality was highest in normal lung, while later-stage lesions appeared to show lower clonality but higher T cell density and diversity. Because all patients were from Japan and China, applicability to Western populations was uncertain. The findings rested on association rather than direct causation, and larger cohorts with long-term follow-up and longitudinal biopsies were considered necessary. The highest T cell clonality was observed in KRAS-mutant nodules compared with EGFR-mutant or double wild-type lesions. Normal lung had the highest top T cell clone frequencies, and these frequencies appeared to fall progressively from AAH through AIS, MIA and invasive adenocarcinoma.

TCR beta CDR3 regions were sequenced from DNA using the immunoSEQ hsTCRbeta Kit. Per the source publication's procedure: TCR sequencing data were analysed with the ImmunoSEQ Analyzer. T cell clonality was defined as 1 minus Pielou's evenness, as computed on productive rearrangements. The inverse Simpson index, applied to productive templates, was used to measure T cell diversity. T cell density was defined as TCR beta template counts normalized to usable DNA, with usable DNA estimated by amplifying and sequencing housekeeping genes. TCR metrics were compared across histologic stages using two-sided Kruskal-Wallis tests. What TCRdb holds here is the immuneACCESS table cut down to in-frame rearrangements. Part of the clones is not present; checked against another copy, under half of the missing clones reflect an unresolved V gene, and the others are unexplained. The D gene and trimming were derived from the DNA, and the V and J assignments and clone size from that table. This sample comprises over 9,500 clones, 88% of them detected only once. Nearly 3% of the sample rests with the top ten.

Between 2014 and 2017, the patients underwent resection in either Japan or China. Histologic diagnosis of each case was confirmed independently by two lung cancer pathologists on H&E slides. Macro-dissection after pathologic assessment enriched premalignant or tumor cells for nucleic acid extraction. FFPE tissue was used for DNA isolation with the AllPrep DNA/RNA FFPE Kit. Trimming takes 5 bases from V and 0 bases from J, and the germline ends sit 17 bases apart. The germline V gene encodes CDR1 MDHEN and CDR2 SYDVKM. The CDR3 measures 16 amino acids from cysteine to phenylalanine. Only the CDR3 part of the read is kept: 48 bases, read in frame from the first base. For this clone: Its antigen is currently not known. One base away there is no much larger clone; base qualities are not given.

The clonotype originates from a person aged 65 to 85 with invasive lung adenocarcinoma. Some clones in this sample may be carry-over from other donors' samples. The sequenced sample was FFPE invasive lung adenocarcinoma tissue. The meaning of the sample's cell subset or site label: frankly invasive lung adenocarcinoma (ADC). The chain is encoded by TRBV28 joined to TRBJ2-7; the D gene is perhaps TRBD2, on 5 matching bases. Here is the DNA: TGTGCCAGCAGTACCCCGGGGAGCCGGAGCTCCTACGAGCAGTACTTC. The translation is CASSTPGSRSSYEQYF.